The clone carrying this T cell receptor beta chain was seen many times. Its antigen is currently unknown. Losses at the gene ends were 0 bases for V and 4 bases for J; bases not matched to a gene: 5. Germline V gene data show CDR1 as LNHNV and CDR2 as YYDKDF (reference sequence). This CDR3 contains 17 residues. These data come from a study of T-cell reconstitution after alpha-beta-depleted transplantation in children. As it was prepared, the TCRbeta library received unique molecular identifiers. Each CDR3 protein is one row after TCRdb ran MiXCR on the PCR reads. In the table there are approximately 190,000 distinct CDR3 sequences, 5% to 7.5% of which are singletons. Study findings and constraints: Counts and diversity of T cells one year after transplant came mostly from newly produced T cells. Several hundred rapidly expanded clones from non-depleted graft cells reportedly supplied alpha-beta T cells about two months post-transplant. Surviving recipient T cells and thymic progenitors underlay high day-60 TCRbeta diversity in some patients.

Sequencing used PBMCs, obtained before TCRalphabeta/CD19-depleted stem cell transplant. The rearrangement links TRBV15 to TRBJ2-2, with TRBD1 matching 10 bases. The receptor was derived from a girl under three years old with combined immunodeficiency, due to receive a stem cell transplant. The CDR3 is CATSRDGTGVGTGELFF. The DNA for the CDR3 is TGTGCCACCAGCAGAGATGGGACAGGGGTCGGCACCGGGGAGCTGTTTTTT.